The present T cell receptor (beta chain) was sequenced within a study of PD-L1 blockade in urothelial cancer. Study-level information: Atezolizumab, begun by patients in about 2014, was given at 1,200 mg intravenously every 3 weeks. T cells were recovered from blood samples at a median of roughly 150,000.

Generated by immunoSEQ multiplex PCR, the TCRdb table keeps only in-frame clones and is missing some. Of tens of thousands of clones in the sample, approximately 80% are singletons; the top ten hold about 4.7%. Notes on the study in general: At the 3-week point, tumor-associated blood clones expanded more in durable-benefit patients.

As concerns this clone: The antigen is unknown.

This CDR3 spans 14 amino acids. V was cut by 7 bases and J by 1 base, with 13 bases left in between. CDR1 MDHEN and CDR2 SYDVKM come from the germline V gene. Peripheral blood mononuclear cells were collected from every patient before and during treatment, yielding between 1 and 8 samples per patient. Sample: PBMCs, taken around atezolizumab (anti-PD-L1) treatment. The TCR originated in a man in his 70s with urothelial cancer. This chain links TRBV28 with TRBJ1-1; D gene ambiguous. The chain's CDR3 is CASTSTGGNTEAFF. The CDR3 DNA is TGTGCCAGCACCTCGACCGGCGGGAACACTGAAGCTTTCTTT.